This T cell receptor beta chain emerged from a study of cytomegalovirus exposure and HLA in healthy donors. PCR amplification relied on 60 Vbeta primers (plus 13 Jbeta primers). Libraries were prepared by immunoSEQ multiplex PCR; TCRdb keeps only in-frame clonotypes and omits some of them. The sample has around 190,000 clones; roughly 75% are singletons. There are 14 residues in the CDR3. CDR1 is ENHRY, CDR2 SYGVKD, per germline. Trimming took 10 bases from V and 0 from J, leaving 13 bases between them. The receptor was derived from a middle-aged man in good health and CMV-seronegative. J is TRBJ1-3 and V is TRBV10-3; D gene uncertain. The sample was PBMCs. The CDR3 sequence is CATRIQSSGNTIYF. CDR3 bases: TGTGCCACCAGGATACAAAGCTCTGGAAACACCATATATTTT.